The sample holds a few counts of the clone carrying this T cell receptor (beta chain). V shed 6 bases and J shed 1 base, with 14 bases lying between them. The CDR3 loop spans 15 amino acids. Germline V gives CDR1 SGHNT, CDR2 YYREEE (reference sequence). This entry is derived from a study of T cells in Graves' hyperthyroidism and ophthalmopathy. Amplified TCR beta CDR3 regions came from RNA transcripts. The HTBI set primed first-round TCR CDR3 RT-PCR. TCRdb analysed the multiplex PCR reads with MiXCR anew, one entry per CDR3 protein. The sample shows more than 600,000 distinct CDR3 sequences, around 15% of them seen only once.

Sequenced input: blood. The chain recombines TRBV5-4 with TRBJ2-1; D perhaps matches TRBD2 (6 bases). This receptor was obtained from a man aged 18-30 years with Graves' hyperthyroidism. This CDR3 reads CASTLYRGSYNEQFF. DNA for the CDR3: TGTGCCAGCACCCTATACCGGGGGTCCTACAATGAGCAGTTCTTC.